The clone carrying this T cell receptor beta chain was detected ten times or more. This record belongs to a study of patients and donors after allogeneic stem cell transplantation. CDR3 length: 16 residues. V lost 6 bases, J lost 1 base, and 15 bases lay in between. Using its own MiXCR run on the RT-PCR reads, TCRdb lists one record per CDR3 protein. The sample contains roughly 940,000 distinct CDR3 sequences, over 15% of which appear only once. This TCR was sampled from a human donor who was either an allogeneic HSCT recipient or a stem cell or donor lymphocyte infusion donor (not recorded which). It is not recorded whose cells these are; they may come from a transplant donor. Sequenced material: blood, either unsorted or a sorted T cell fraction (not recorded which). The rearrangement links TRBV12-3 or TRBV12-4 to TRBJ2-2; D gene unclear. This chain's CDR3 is CASSPVGRQNTGELFF. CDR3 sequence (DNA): TGTGCCAGCAGCCCGGTTGGGCGGCAGAACACCGGGGAGCTGTTTTTT.